The clone carrying this T cell receptor beta chain was observed at least ten times. Its target is unknown. V was cut by 5 bases and J by 8 bases, with 16 bases left in between. The CDR3 loop spans 14 amino acids. Germline V gene lookup returns CDR1 MNHEY and CDR2 SVGAGI. The sample originates from a study of T cells after posttransplantation cyclophosphamide. Study results and caveats: Donor CD8+ memory clones often dominated recipient blood repertoires at later times.

Here immunoSEQ multiplex PCR was the method, and the copy in TCRdb shows in-frame clones only, minus some. In total the sample includes about 30,000 clones, none of them seen once. This related bone marrow graft donor gave peripheral blood on the day of marrow donation. The rearrangement joins TRBV6-5 to TRBJ1-3, with D possibly matching TRBD1 (5 bases). This TCR was sampled from a woman aged 30 to 39 in good health and a related stem cell transplant donor. The sequencing input was PBMCs. The chain's CDR3 is CASSPPGGWDTIYF. DNA of the CDR3: TGTGCCAGCAGTCCCCCCGGGGGGTGGGACACCATATATTTT.